The TCR beta chain described here comes from a study of cytomegalovirus exposure and HLA in healthy donors. For this clone: The antigen remains undetermined.

The germline V and J ends were trimmed by 6 bases and 4 bases, with 13 bases remaining between them. Looked up from germline, CDR1 is LNHDA and CDR2 is SQIVND (reference sequence). The CDR3 consists of 15 residues. Unrecorded immune exposures were likely, despite nominal health at sampling. The study, taken as a whole, reports: As was reported, the classifier diagnosed cytomegalovirus status with high specificity and sensitivity. Presence/absence analysis assumed near-uniform sequencing depth across donors.

Primers included in the PCR were 60 Vbeta and 13 Jbeta primers. Under the authors' procedure: A later analysis counted tens of millions of unique TCR beta chains, some 12 million shared. Assay: immunoSEQ multiplex PCR; the TCRdb copy retains only in-frame clones and omits some. V and J calls and clone size are as listed in that table; D and trimming were resolved from the DNA. The sample contains approximately 60,000 clones, about four fifths of which appear only once. This sequence originates from a man aged 35 to 55 in good health and CMV-seronegative. The chain has TRBV19 and TRBJ2-6, with D tentatively TRBD1 (6 bases). Material: PBMCs. DNA for the CDR3: TGTGCCAGTAGCCCTACAGGGATGGGGGCCAACGTCCTGACTTTC. Residues: CASSPTGMGANVLTF.